The 8 T cell receptor beta chains listed next were all sequenced from one sample in a study of response to subunit inactivated influenza vaccine. Each CDR3 protein is one row after TCRdb ran MiXCR on the RT-PCR reads. Of 400,000 to 650,000 distinct CDR3 sequences listed, approximately 7.8% are singletons. The sample was PBMCs from blood, taken 23 months after vaccination. These receptors all stem from a man between 50 and 75 years old who received an inactivated influenza vaccine.

The chain is built from TRBV20-1 and TRBJ2-5; D ambiguous. From germline, CDR1 is DFQATT and CDR2 SNEGSKA (reference sequence). This CDR3 has 15 residues. Trimming took off 6 bases at V and 1 base at J, with 18 bases between the two ends. DNA of the CDR3: TGCAGTGCCAGCGACCGGACCGCGGCCCAAGAGACCCAGTACTTC. It encodes CSASDRTAAQETQYF.

Only a few counts were recorded for this clonotype. The rearrangement joins TRBV29-1 to TRBJ2-5; no firm D call. The V gene's germline CDR1 is SQVTM and CDR2 ANQGSEA. V was pared by 4 bases and J by 1 base, with 7 bases between. There are 12 residues in the CDR3. The CDR3 DNA is TGCAGCGTTGCGGACGGCCAAGAGACCCAGTACTTC. Its protein product is CSVADGQETQYF.

In nucleotides, the CDR3 is TGTGCCAGCAGCTTACAACAGGTGGACACAGATACGCAGTATTTT. This codes for CASSLQQVDTDTQYF. The chain combines TRBV7-8 with TRBJ2-3; D perhaps matches TRBD1 (5 bases). V lost 2 bases to trimming and J lost 2 bases, with 11 bases between them. Germline CDR1 and CDR2: SGHVS and FQNEAQ. There are 15 residues in the CDR3. The whole variable domain, remainder taken from reference TRBV7-8 and TRBJ2-3, is GAGVSQSPRYKVAKRGQDVALRCDPISGHVSLFWYQQALGQGPEFLTYFQNEAQLDKSGLPSDRFFAERPEGSVSTLKIQRTQQEDSAVYLCASSLQQVDTDTQYFGPGTRLTVL.

The chain has TRBV28 and TRBJ1-4; 7 nucleotides agree with TRBD1. The ends lost 8 bases at V and 5 bases at J; junction bases unmatched: 8. There are 14 residues in the CDR3. Germline V gives CDR1 MDHEN, CDR2 SYDVKM. CDR3 in amino acids: CASQTGAANEKLFF. DNA of the CDR3: TGTGCCAGCCAAACAGGGGCCGCCAATGAAAAACTGTTTTTT.

J is TRBJ1-5 and V is TRBV28, with D unresolved. V was pared by 4 bases and J by 6 bases, with 4 bases between. This CDR3 spans 11 amino acids. CDR1 is MDHEN and CDR2 is SYDVKM in the germline V gene. CDR3 nucleotides: TGTGCCAGCAGTTGGGGTCAGCCCCAGCATTTT. Protein product: CASSWGQPQHF.

This clonotype was counted ten times or more. The chain uses TRBV12-3 or TRBV12-4 and TRBJ2-1; TRBD2 matches 10 bases. V trimming: 7 bases; J trimming: 0 bases; junction bases outside the gene matches: 6. The CDR3 consists of 16 residues. The CDR3 coding sequence is TGTGCCAGCACCCTGACTAGCGGGTACTCCTACAATGAGCAGTTCTTC. Protein product: CASTLTSGYSYNEQFF.

The table lists this clonotype with many counts. The CDR3 loop reads CASSVGQAYEQYF. In nucleotides, the CDR3 is TGTGCCAGCAGCGTGGGACAGGCCTACGAGCAGTACTTC. V is TRBV5-6 and J is TRBJ2-7; 8 bases align to TRBD1. This CDR3 contains 13 residues. Germline trimming cut 4 bases from V and 2 bases from J; bases unmatched to any gene: 2. The germline gives CDR1 SGHDT, CDR2 YYEEEE.

This clonotype was seen more than once but under ten times. The chain carries TRBV2 and TRBJ2-3, with 9 bases matching TRBD2. V was clipped by 3 bases and J by 0 bases; unmatched bases: 7. Germline assignment: CDR1 SNHLY and CDR2 FYNNEI. The CDR3 consists of 17 residues. The CDR3 bases are TGTGCCAGCAGTGATATTTTGCTAGCGGGAAGCACAGATACGCAGTATTTT. Translating it yields CASSDILLAGSTDTQYF.